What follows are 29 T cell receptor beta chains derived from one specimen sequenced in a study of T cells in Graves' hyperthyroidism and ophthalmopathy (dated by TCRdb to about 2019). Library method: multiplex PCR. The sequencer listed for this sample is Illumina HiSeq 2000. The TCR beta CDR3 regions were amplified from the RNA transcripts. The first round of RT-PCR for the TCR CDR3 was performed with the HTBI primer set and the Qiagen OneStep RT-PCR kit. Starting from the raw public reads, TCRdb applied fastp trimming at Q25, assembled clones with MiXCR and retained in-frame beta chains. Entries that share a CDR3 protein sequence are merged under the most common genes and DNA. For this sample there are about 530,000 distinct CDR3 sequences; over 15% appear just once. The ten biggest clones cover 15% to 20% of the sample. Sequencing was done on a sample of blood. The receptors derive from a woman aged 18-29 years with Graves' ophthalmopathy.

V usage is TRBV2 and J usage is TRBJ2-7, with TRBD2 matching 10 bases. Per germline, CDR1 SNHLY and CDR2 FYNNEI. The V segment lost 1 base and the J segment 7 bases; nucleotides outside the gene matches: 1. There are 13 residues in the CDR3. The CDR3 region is CASSEETSGEQYF. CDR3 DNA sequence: TGTGCCAGCAGTGAAGAGACTAGCGGGGAGCAGTACTTC.

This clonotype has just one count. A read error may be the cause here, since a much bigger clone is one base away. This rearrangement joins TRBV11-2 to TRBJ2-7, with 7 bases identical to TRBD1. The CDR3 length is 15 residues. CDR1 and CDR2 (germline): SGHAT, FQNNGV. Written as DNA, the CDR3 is TGTGCCGGCAGCAACCAAGGGACAGCGACCTCCGAGCAGTACTTC. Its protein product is CAGSNQGTATSEQYF.

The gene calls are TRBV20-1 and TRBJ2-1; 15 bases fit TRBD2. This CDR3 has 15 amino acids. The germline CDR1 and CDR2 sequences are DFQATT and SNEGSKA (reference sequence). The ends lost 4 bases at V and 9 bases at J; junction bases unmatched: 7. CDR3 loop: CSATGTSGGRAEQFF. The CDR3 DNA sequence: TGCAGTGCTACCGGGACTAGCGGGGGGAGGGCTGAGCAGTTCTTC.

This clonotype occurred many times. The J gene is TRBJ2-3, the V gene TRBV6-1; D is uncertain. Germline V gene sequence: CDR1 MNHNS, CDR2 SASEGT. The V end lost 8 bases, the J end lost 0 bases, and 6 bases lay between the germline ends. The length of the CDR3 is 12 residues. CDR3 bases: TGTGCCAGCCGAGAGAGCACAGATACGCAGTATTTT. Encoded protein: CASRESTDTQYF.

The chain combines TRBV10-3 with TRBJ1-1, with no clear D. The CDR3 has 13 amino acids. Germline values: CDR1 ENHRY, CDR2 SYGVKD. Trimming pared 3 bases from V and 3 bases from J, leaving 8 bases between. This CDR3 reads CAISEATDTEAFF. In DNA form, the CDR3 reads TGTGCCATCAGTGAAGCGACGGACACTGAAGCTTTCTTT.

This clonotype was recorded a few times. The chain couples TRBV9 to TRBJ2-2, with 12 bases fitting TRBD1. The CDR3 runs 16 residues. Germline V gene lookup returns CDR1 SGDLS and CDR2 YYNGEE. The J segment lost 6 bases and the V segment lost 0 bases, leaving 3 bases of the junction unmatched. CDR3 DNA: TGTGCCAGCAGCGTAGGGGGGACAGGGGGCTCCGGGGAGCTGTTTTTT. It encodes CASSVGGTGGSGELFF. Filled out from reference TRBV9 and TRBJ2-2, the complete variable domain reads DSGVTQTPKHLITATGQRVTLRCSPRSGDLSVYWYQQSLDQGLQFLIQYYNGEERAKGNILERFSAQQFPDLHSELNLSSLELGDSALYFCASSVGGTGGSGELFFGEGSRLTVL.

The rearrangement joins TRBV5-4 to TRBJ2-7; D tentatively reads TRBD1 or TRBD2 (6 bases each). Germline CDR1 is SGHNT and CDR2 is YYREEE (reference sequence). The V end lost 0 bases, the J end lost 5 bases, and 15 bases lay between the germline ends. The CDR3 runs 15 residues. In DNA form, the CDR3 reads TGTGCCAGCAGCTTGGAGCGGGCAGGGGCCCACGAGCAGTACTTC. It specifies CASSLERAGAHEQYF.

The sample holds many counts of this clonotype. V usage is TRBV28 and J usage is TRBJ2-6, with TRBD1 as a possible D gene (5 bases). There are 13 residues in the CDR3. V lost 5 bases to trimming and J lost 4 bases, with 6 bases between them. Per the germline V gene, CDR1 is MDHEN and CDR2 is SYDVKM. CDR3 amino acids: CASSTGGANVLTF. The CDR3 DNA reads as TGTGCCAGCAGTACAGGAGGGGCCAACGTCCTGACTTTC.

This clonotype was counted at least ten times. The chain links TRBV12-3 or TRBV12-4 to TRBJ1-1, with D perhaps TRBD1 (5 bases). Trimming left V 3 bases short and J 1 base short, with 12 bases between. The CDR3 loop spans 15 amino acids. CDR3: CASSFPGHENTEAFF. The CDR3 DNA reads TGTGCCAGCAGTTTTCCGGGGCACGAGAACACTGAAGCTTTCTTT.

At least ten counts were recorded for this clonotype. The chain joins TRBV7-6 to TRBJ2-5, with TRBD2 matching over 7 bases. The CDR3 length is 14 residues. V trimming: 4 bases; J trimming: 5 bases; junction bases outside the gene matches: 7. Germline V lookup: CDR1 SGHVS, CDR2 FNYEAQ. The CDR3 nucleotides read TGTGCCAGCAGCTCATCCGGGGGGATCGAGACCCAGTACTTC. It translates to CASSSSGGIETQYF.

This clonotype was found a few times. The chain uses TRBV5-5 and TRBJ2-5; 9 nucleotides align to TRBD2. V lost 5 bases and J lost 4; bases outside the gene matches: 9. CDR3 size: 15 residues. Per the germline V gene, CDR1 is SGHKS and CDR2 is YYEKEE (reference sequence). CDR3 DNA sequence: TGTGCCAGCAGACGTAGCGGGAGTGGTGCAGAGACCCAGTACTTC. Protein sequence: CASRRSGSGAETQYF.

The CDR3 reads CASERLQGGSTEAFF. CDR3 coding DNA: TGTGCCAGCGAGAGATTGCAGGGGGGGAGCACTGAAGCTTTCTTT. This chain links TRBV25-1 with TRBJ1-1, with 7 bases aligning to TRBD1. Germline CDR1 and CDR2: MGHDK and SYGVNS. The trim removed 8 bases at V and 4 bases at J, leaving 13 bases unmatched. The CDR3 totals 15 residues. Using reference TRBV25-1 and TRBJ1-1 for the parts outside the CDR3, the full variable domain is EADIYQTPRYLVIGTGKKITLECSQTMGHDKMYWYQQDPGMELHLIHYSYGVNSTEKGDLSSESTVSRIRTEHFPLTLESARPSHTSQYLCASERLQGGSTEAFFGQGTRLTVV.

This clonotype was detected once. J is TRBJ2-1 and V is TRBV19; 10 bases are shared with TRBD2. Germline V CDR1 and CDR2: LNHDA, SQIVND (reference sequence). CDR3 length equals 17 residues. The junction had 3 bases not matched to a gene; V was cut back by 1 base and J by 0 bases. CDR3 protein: CASSIVTSGVSYNEQFF. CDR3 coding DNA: TGTGCCAGTAGTATAGTAACTAGCGGGGTCTCCTACAATGAGCAGTTCTTC.

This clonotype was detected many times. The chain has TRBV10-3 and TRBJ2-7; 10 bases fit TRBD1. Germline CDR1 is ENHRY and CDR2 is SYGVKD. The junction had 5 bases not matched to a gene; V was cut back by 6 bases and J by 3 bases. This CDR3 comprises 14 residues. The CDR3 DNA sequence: TGTGCCATCAGCACCGGGACAGGGGACTACGAGCAGTACTTC. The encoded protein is CAISTGTGDYEQYF.

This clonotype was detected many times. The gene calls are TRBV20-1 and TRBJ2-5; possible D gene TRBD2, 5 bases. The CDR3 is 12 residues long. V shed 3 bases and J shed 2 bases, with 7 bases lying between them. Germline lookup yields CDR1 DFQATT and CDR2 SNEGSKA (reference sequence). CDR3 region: CSASEGQETQYF. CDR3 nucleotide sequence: TGCAGTGCTAGCGAGGGACAAGAGACCCAGTACTTC.

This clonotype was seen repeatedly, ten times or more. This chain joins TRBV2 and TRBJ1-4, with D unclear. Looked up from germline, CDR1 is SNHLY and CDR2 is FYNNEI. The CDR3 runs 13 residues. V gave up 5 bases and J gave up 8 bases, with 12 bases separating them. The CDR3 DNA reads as TGTGCCAGCAGTATGACCCTGGGGGAAAAACTGTTTTTT. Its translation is CASSMTLGEKLFF.

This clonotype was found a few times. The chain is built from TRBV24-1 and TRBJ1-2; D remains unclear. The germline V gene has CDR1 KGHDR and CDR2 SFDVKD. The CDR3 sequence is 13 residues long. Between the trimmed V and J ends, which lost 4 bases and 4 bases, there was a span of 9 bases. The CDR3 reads CATSDDDFYGYTF. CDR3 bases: TGTGCCACCAGTGACGACGATTTCTATGGCTACACCTTC.

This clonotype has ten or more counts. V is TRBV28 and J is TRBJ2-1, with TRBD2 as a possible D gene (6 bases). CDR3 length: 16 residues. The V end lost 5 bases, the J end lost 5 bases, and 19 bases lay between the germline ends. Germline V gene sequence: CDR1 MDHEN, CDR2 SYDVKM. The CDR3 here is CASSPPGSLGNNEQFF. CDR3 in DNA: TGTGCCAGCAGTCCACCCGGGAGTTTGGGGAACAATGAGCAGTTCTTC.

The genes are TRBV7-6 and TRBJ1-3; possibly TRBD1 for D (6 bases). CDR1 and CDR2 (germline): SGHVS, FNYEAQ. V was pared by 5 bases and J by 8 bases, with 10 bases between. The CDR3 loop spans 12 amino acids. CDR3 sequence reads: CASSEQGDTIYF. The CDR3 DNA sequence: TGTGCCAGCAGCGAACAGGGTGACACCATATATTTT.

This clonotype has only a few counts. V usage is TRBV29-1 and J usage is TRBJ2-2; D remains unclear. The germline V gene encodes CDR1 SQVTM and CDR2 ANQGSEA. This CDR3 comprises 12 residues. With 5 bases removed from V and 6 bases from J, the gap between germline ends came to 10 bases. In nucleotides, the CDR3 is TGCAGCGTTATCCACGGATCCGGGGAGCTGTTTTTT. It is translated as CSVIHGSGELFF.

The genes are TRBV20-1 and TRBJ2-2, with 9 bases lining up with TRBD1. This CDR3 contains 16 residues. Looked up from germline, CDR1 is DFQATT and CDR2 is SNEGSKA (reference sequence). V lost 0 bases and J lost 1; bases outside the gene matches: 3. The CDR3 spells CSARDGTGRNTGELFF. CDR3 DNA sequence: TGCAGTGCTAGAGATGGGACAGGGAGGAACACCGGGGAGCTGTTTTTT.

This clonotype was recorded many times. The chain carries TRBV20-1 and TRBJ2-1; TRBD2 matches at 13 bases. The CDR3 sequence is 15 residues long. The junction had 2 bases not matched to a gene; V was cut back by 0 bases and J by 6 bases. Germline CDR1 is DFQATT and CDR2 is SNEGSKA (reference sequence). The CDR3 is CSARDGTSGTNEQFF. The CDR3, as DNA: TGCAGTGCTAGAGACGGGACTAGCGGGACCAATGAGCAGTTCTTC.

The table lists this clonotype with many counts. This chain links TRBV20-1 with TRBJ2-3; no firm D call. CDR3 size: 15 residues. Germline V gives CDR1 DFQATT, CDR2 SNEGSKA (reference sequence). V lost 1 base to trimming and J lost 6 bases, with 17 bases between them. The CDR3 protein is CSARGLVRYRDTQYF. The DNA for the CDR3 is TGCAGTGCTAGAGGTTTGGTAAGATACCGGGATACGCAGTATTTT.

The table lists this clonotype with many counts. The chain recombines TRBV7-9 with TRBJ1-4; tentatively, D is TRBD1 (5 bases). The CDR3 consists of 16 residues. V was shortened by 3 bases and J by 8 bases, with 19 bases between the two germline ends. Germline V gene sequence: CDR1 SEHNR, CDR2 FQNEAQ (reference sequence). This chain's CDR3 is CASSFQSGGFGEKLFF. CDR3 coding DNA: TGTGCCAGCAGCTTCCAGAGCGGGGGATTCGGGGAAAAACTGTTTTTT.

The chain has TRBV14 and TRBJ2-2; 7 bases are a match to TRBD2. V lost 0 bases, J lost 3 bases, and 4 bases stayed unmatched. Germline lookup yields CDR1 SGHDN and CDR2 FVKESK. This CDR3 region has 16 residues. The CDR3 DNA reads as TGTGCCAGCAGCCAAGAAAGTGGGAGGGACACCGGGGAGCTGTTTTTT. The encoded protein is CASSQESGRDTGELFF.

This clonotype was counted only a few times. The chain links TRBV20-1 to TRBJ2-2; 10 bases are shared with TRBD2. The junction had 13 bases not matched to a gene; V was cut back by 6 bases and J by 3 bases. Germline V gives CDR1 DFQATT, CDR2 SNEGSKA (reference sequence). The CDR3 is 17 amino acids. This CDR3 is CSAPARLAGAHTGELFF. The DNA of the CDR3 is TGCAGTGCCCCAGCAAGGCTAGCGGGGGCCCACACCGGGGAGCTGTTTTTT.

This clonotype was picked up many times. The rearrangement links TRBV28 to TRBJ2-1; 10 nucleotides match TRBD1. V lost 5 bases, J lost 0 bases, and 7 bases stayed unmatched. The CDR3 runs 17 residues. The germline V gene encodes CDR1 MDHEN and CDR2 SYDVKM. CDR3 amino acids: CASSDRDRGGSYNEQFF. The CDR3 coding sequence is TGTGCCAGCAGTGACCGGGACAGGGGTGGCTCCTACAATGAGCAGTTCTTC.

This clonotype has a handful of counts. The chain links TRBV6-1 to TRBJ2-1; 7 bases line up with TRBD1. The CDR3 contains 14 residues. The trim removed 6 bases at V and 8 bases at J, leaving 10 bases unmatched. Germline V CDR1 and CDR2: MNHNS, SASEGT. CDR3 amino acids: CASRPEGAVDEQFF. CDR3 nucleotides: TGTGCCAGCAGGCCAGAGGGGGCAGTGGATGAGCAGTTCTTC.

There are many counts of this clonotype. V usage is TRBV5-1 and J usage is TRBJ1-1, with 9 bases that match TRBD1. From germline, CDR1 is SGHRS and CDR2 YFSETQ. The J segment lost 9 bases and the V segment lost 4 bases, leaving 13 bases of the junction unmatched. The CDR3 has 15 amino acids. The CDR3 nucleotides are TGCGCCAGCAGCGGAGGACAGGGGCCGTCCGATAAAGCTTTCTTT. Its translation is CASSGGQGPSDKAFF. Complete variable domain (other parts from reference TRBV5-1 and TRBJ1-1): KAGVTQTPRYLIKTRGQQVTLSCSPISGHRSVSWYQQTPGQGLQFLFEYFSETQRNKGNFPGRFSGRQFSNSRSEMNVSTLELGDSALYLCASSGGQGPSDKAFFGQGTRLTVV.